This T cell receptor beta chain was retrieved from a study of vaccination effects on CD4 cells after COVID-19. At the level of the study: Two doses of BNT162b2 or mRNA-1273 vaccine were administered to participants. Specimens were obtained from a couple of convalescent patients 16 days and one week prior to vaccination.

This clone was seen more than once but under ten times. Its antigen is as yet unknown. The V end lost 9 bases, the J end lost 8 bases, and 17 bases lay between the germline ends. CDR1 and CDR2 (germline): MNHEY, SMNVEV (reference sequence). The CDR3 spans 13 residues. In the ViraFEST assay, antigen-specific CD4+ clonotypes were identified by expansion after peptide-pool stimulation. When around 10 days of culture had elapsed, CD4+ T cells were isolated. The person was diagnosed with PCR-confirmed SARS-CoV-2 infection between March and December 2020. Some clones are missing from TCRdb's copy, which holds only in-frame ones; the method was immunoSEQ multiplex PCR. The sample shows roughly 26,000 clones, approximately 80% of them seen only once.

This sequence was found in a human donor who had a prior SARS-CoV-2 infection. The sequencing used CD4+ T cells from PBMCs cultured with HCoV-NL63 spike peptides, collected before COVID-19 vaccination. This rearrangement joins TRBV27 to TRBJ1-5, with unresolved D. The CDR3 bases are TGTGCCAGTGCCTTACGGAGATCGGAGCCCCAGCATTTT. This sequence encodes CASALRRSEPQHF.